This entry concerns a single T cell receptor (beta chain). As yet, its antigen is unknown. An end of the junction does not agree with germline; a read error may underlie this. Clones were sequenced by immunoSEQ multiplex PCR, and TCRdb holds only the in-frame ones, with some missing. The sample shows 7,000 or so clones, 80% to 90% of them seen only once. Normal lung tissue came from at least 2 cm beyond the tumor margin and showed no malignant cells. The data were taken from a study of T cells and copy number aberrations in small-cell lung cancer. Findings of the study overall: Sequencing artifacts are a known risk, since all specimens were formalin-fixed paraffin-embedded. Due to few samples, these findings require validation.

The germline CDR1 and CDR2 sequences are SQVTM and ANQGSEA. The CDR3 loop spans 12 amino acids. The TCR sequence derives from a woman between 50 and 59 years old with small cell lung cancer. Material: normal tissue next to the tumor. The rearrangement uses TRBV29-1 and TRBJ2-3, with D possibly called TRBD1 or TRBD2 (6 bases each). Here the CDR3 DNA reads TGCAGCGTGGAGGGGGGTAGTGAGAGTACGAATTTT. It codes for CSVEGGSESTNF.